This TCR beta chain stems from a study of T cells in Graves' hyperthyroidism and ophthalmopathy. General study points: Ophthalmopathy was separated from stable hyperthyroidism by a 13 V-J model. Most clonotypes expanded in thyroid above 0.001 were likewise present in blood. Before onset, by a median of approximately 6.8 months, the model predicted ophthalmopathy.

This clonotype was recorded a few times. What it binds is not known. Authors of the study amplified TCR beta CDR3 regions from RNA transcripts. The HTBI primer set was used in a first-round RT-PCR of the TCR CDR3. TCRdb re-called the multiplex PCR reads with MiXCR, one entry per CDR3 protein. Among approximately 610,000 distinct CDR3 sequences listed, about 15% were seen once. V gave up 5 bases and J gave up 3 bases; unmatched junction bases: 9. This CDR3 spans 15 amino acids. Germline CDR1 and CDR2: DFQATT and SNEGSKA (reference sequence). This receptor was obtained from a woman in her thirties or forties with Graves' ophthalmopathy. Material for sequencing was blood. This chain links TRBV20-1 with TRBJ2-3; 9 bases agree with TRBD2. Here the CDR3 reads CSAGGDSGRTDTQYF. For the CDR3, the DNA is TGCAGTGCTGGGGGAGATAGCGGGAGAACAGATACGCAGTATTTT.